This T cell receptor beta chain is from a study of T-cell memory formation after mild COVID-19. TCRdb processed the 5' RACE reads anew with MiXCR; each CDR3 protein has one entry. The sample has approximately 210,000 distinct CDR3 sequences; about 10% are singletons. Sequencing used PBMCs or a T cell subset sorted from them (not recorded which). The receptor was derived from a young man who had mild COVID-19 (a few samples of this study predate the infection). Cell type and time point are not known.

In nucleotides, the CDR3 is TGTGCCAGCAGCTTAAAGGTTCCTACCGCGGGCACCGGGGAGCTGTTTTTT. Translation: CASSLKVPTAGTGELFF. The chain carries TRBV7-3 and TRBJ2-2; a weak D match, TRBD2 (5 bases). CDR3 length: 17 amino acids. V shed 1 base and J shed 4 bases, with 16 bases lying between them. Germline V gene data show CDR1 as SGHTA and CDR2 as FQGTGA.